A few counts support the clone carrying this T cell receptor (beta chain). With random hexamers, reverse transcription was performed on about 0.5 to 1 ug of RNA. Amplification of the TCR beta CDR3 was carried out by immunoSEQ multiplex PCR, which spanned a total of 54 Vbeta and 13 Jbeta segments. TCRdb re-analysed the immunoSEQ multiplex PCR reads in MiXCR, keeping a single row per CDR3 protein. The sample shows 100,000 or so distinct CDR3 sequences, about nine tenths of them seen only once. The data derive from a study of CD8 T cells in Susac syndrome. Healthy donors constituted the controls, which were matched for age and sex. This clonotype originated in a human donor in good health. Sequencing input: CD4+ T cells from PBMCs.

CDR3 in amino acids: CASSLTGGSSPLHF. The CDR3 nucleotides are TGTGCCAGCAGCTTGACAGGGGGAAGTTCACCCCTCCACTTT. V and J are TRBV2 and TRBJ1-6; 9 nucleotides match TRBD1. The CDR3 is 14 residues long. CDR1 is SNHLY, CDR2 FYNNEI, per germline. The V segment lost 6 bases and the J segment 9 bases; nucleotides outside the gene matches: 6.